This TCR beta chain was documented in a study of T cell responses to AZD1222 COVID-19 vaccine. Libraries were prepared by immunoSEQ multiplex PCR; TCRdb keeps only in-frame clonotypes and omits some of them. The table shows 150,000 to 200,000 clones, with 90% to 95% occurring only once. Per germline, CDR1 SGHRS and CDR2 YFSETQ. Trimming removed 4 bases from V and 4 bases from J, with 14 bases in between. The CDR3 is made up of 14 amino acids. The source of this sequence is an adult in good health. The chain joins TRBV5-1 to TRBJ1-2; tentatively, D is TRBD1 (5 bases). The sequences come from peripheral blood, collected on day 0 of AZD1222 vaccination. As DNA, the CDR3 is TGCGCCAGCAGCATTGGACAAGCTGGCTATGGCTACACCTTC. Its translation is CASSIGQAGYGYTF.